This passage covers 21 T cell receptor beta chains from one sample sequenced in a study of blood T cell repertoires in COVID-19. The data were produced by immunoSEQ multiplex PCR, yet TCRdb's version contains in-frame clones alone and is incomplete. Counted here are over 45,000 clones, about three quarters occurring once; the ten biggest clones make up less than 25%. The sample was peripheral blood. These receptors came from a man aged 50 to 59 with active or convalescent COVID-19.

The chain has TRBV27 and TRBJ2-3; D remains ambiguous. The V gene's germline CDR1 is MNHEY and CDR2 SMNVEV (reference sequence). V was pared by 0 bases and J by 6 bases, with 7 bases between. The CDR3 sequence is 13 residues long. The CDR3 is CASSLSTRDTQYF. Written as DNA, the CDR3 is TGTGCCAGCAGTTTATCTACCCGGGATACGCAGTATTTT.

The chain has TRBV7-8 and TRBJ2-7; TRBD1 might be the D (5 bases). The CDR3 sequence is 14 residues long. Germline values: CDR1 SGHVS, CDR2 FQNEAQ. The V gene lost 1 base and the J gene lost 0 bases, with 7 bases spanning the gap. In nucleotides, the CDR3 is TGTGCCAGCAGCTTAGTGGGGCACTCCTACGAGCAGTACTTC. Translated, it gives CASSLVGHSYEQYF.

The rearrangement joins TRBV5-1 to TRBJ1-6; 9 bases line up with TRBD1. CDR1 and CDR2 from the germline V gene are SGHRS and YFSETQ. The CDR3 is 16 residues long. The trim removed 1 base at V and 9 bases at J, leaving 8 bases unmatched. The CDR3 is CASSLSGTGIGSPLHF. The CDR3 DNA reads TGCGCCAGCAGCTTGAGCGGGACAGGGATCGGTTCACCCCTCCACTTT.

The table lists this clone with a count of one. V usage is TRBV6-6 and J usage is TRBJ1-2, with 7 bases that match TRBD1. V dropped 2 bases and J dropped 1; count of bases not matched to a gene: 4. The germline V gene encodes CDR1 MNHNY and CDR2 SVGAGI (reference sequence). This CDR3 contains 15 residues. The CDR3 DNA reads as TGTGCCAGCAGTTACGCCAGGGACAGTAACTATGGCTACACCTTC. Protein product: CASSYARDSNYGYTF.

With regard to this clone: Relative to the germline gene, one junction end is altered; a read error may explain this. The chain joins TRBV28 to TRBJ2-5, with D uncertain. Germline V CDR1 and CDR2: MDHEN, SYDVKM. The CDR3 extends over 13 amino acids. CDR3 protein: CASTLNPSGTQYF. In DNA form, the CDR3 reads TGTGCCAGCACTTTAAACCCGAGTGGGACCCAGTACTTC.

The CDR3 is CASRLGQGGNSPLHF. CDR3 coding DNA: TGTGCCAGCAGATTAGGACAGGGTGGAAATTCACCCCTCCACTTT. The rearrangement uses TRBV2 and TRBJ1-6; 8 positions agree with TRBD1. The CDR3 totals 15 residues. Germline loops: CDR1 SNHLY, CDR2 FYNNEI. Trimming at V came to 6 bases and at J to 7 bases, leaving 8 bases not matched to a gene.

This chain joins TRBV5-1 and TRBJ2-1; 7 bases fit TRBD2. From germline, CDR1 is SGHRS and CDR2 YFSETQ. Trimming removed 2 bases from V and 7 bases from J; junction bases left unmatched: 9. CDR3 length equals 15 residues. CDR3 protein: CASSFGGSGVNEQFF. The CDR3 nucleotides are TGCGCCAGCAGCTTCGGCGGGAGCGGAGTTAATGAGCAGTTCTTC.

V is TRBV7-9 and J is TRBJ1-6, with a weak D call TRBD1 (6 bases). Germline CDR1 is SEHNR and CDR2 is FQNEAQ (reference sequence). The CDR3 contains 13 residues. V was clipped by 5 bases and J by 7 bases, with 9 bases between them. CDR3 protein: CASSTGYNSPLHF. In DNA, the CDR3 is TGTGCCAGCAGCACAGGGTACAATTCACCCCTCCACTTT.

CDR3 coding DNA: TGTGCCAGCAGCACCGGGGGAGGGTGGACTGAAGCTTTCTTT. Protein sequence: CASSTGGGWTEAFF. The chain has TRBV5-4 and TRBJ1-1, with D maybe TRBD1 (5 bases). The germline CDR1 and CDR2 sequences are SGHNT and YYREEE (reference sequence). Trimming removed 4 bases from V and 5 bases from J, with 15 bases in between. The CDR3 covers 14 residues.

This clone came up once. This chain links TRBV28 with TRBJ1-2, with D tentatively TRBD1 (6 bases). The CDR3 runs 14 residues. V lost 4 bases and J lost 6, with 15 bases in between. Germline-derived CDR1 and CDR2 are MDHEN and SYDVKM. CDR3 sequence (DNA): TGTGCCAGCAGTTCAACAGGGAATCGGAATGGCTACACCTTC. This codes for CASSSTGNRNGYTF.

This clone was recorded once. CDR3 nucleotide sequence: TGTGCCAGCAGGGCCGGGACTCACGGGGAGCAGTTCTTC. Its protein is CASRAGTHGEQFF. This rearrangement joins TRBV12-3 or TRBV12-4 to TRBJ2-1; tentatively, D is TRBD2 (6 bases). This CDR3 is 13 amino acids long. V lost 6 bases, J lost 10 bases, and 16 bases lay in between.

The CDR3 DNA is TGTGCCAGCAGTCCGGGACAGGGGTTAACAGATACGCAGTATTTT. Protein: CASSPGQGLTDTQYF. The chain combines TRBV2 with TRBJ2-3; the match to TRBD1 covers 10 bases. The CDR3 length is 15 residues. The ends lost 5 bases at V and 3 bases at J; junction bases unmatched: 5. CDR1 is SNHLY, CDR2 FYNNEI, per germline.

The chain joins TRBV13 to TRBJ2-7, with 7 positions matching TRBD1. Per germline, CDR1 PRHDT and CDR2 FYEKMQ (reference sequence). CDR3 length equals 13 residues. The V gene end was trimmed by 2 bases and the J gene end by 5 bases; junction bases not matched to a gene: 3. CDR3: CASSLYRGNEQYF. CDR3 coding DNA: TGTGCCAGCAGCTTATACAGGGGAAACGAGCAGTACTTC.

The chain employs TRBV7-2 and TRBJ2-7, with 10 bases aligning to TRBD2. Germline CDR1 is SGHTA and CDR2 is FQGNSA. This CDR3 region has 18 residues. V shed 1 base and J 6 bases; nucleotides not matched to a gene: 15. In nucleotides, the CDR3 is TGTGCCAGCAGCTTAGTGGTTAGCGGGAGGCTCCTGATCGCCGAGCAGTACTTC. Protein product: CASSLVVSGRLLIAEQYF.

The V and J genes are TRBV19 and TRBJ2-7, with 9 bases identical to TRBD1. Germline lookup yields CDR1 LNHDA and CDR2 SQIVND (reference sequence). V shed 6 bases and J 5 bases; nucleotides not matched to a gene: 8. CDR3 length equals 14 residues. CDR3: CASSTGTGSHEQYF. The CDR3 coding sequence is TGTGCCAGTAGCACGGGGACAGGGTCCCACGAGCAGTACTTC. The full variable domain, its missing parts supplied by reference TRBV19 and TRBJ2-7, is DGGITQSPKYLFRKEGQNVTLSCEQNLNHDAMYWYRQDPGQGLRLIYYSQIVNDFQKGDIAEGYSVSREKKESFPLTVTSAQKNPTAFYLCASSTGTGSHEQYFGPGTRLTVT.

The rearrangement uses TRBV18 and TRBJ1-2, with D maybe TRBD1 (5 bases). In germline, CDR1 is KGHSH, CDR2 LQKENI. This CDR3 comprises 13 residues. V lost 6 bases, J lost 6 bases, and 14 bases lay in between. CDR3 DNA sequence: TGTGCCAGCTCTCCGGGGGAGAGGGATGGCTACACCTTC. This gives the protein CASSPGERDGYTF.

This chain connects TRBV4-2 to TRBJ2-1; weak D call: TRBD2 (6 bases). Germline-derived CDR1 and CDR2 are LGHNA and YNFKEQ. CDR3 length equals 14 residues. V lost 4 bases, J lost 8 bases, and 15 bases lay in between. CDR3 nucleotide sequence: TGTGCCAGCAGCCGTCGACTAGTACTGGATGAGCAGTTCTTC. Translated, it gives CASSRRLVLDEQFF.

The CDR3 DNA reads as TGTGCCAGCAATGAGGCGGGGAGTTGGCAGCCCCAGCATTTT. Encoded protein: CASNEAGSWQPQHF. The rearrangement joins TRBV2 to TRBJ1-5; D uncertain. The CDR3 totals 14 residues. Trimming removed 7 bases at V and 7 bases at J, with 17 bases between. Germline CDR1 reads SNHLY; CDR2 reads FYNNEI.

This clone has only one observation. The chain recombines TRBV9 with TRBJ2-7; 7 nucleotides agree with TRBD1. The CDR3 is made up of 13 amino acids. The junction had 4 bases not matched to a gene; V was cut back by 0 bases and J by 7 bases. CDR1 SGDLS and CDR2 YYNGEE come from the germline V gene. The chain's CDR3 is CASSVGSGGEQYF. The CDR3 DNA follows: TGTGCCAGCAGCGTAGGCTCAGGGGGAGAGCAGTACTTC.

The V gene is TRBV20-1, the J gene TRBJ1-2, with D unresolved. The germline V and J ends were trimmed by 6 bases and 7 bases, with 6 bases remaining between them. From germline, CDR1 is DFQATT and CDR2 SNEGSKA (reference sequence). This CDR3 has 9 amino acids. CDR3 DNA sequence: TGCAGTGCCGCGGCTGGCTACACCTTC. This encodes CSAAAGYTF.

This chain connects TRBV19 to TRBJ2-3; D unresolved. Germline V gene data show CDR1 as LNHDA and CDR2 as SQIVND (reference sequence). There are 13 residues in the CDR3. Trimming cost V 4 bases and J 2 bases, with 7 bases left between them. The CDR3 region has the DNA TGTGCCAGTAGTAGGGCAGTCACAGATACGCAGTATTTT. It encodes CASSRAVTDTQYF.